Listed here are 4 T cell receptor beta chains from one sample, sequenced in a study of T cells after yellow fever vaccination. TCRdb reanalysed the 5' RACE reads using MiXCR and keeps one entry per CDR3 protein. The sample holds approximately 150,000 distinct CDR3 sequences, over 7% seen once. The sequenced sample was CD8+ T cells sorted from PBMCs, obtained 45 days after the yellow fever booster vaccination. The source of these receptors is a man younger than 35 who received the YFV17D yellow fever vaccine.

The chain employs TRBV27 and TRBJ2-3; TRBD1 might be the D (7 bases). The CDR3 consists of 18 residues. Germline V CDR1 and CDR2: MNHEY, SMNVEV (reference sequence). Trimming removed 6 bases from V and 2 bases from J, with 24 bases in between. The CDR3 DNA sequence: TGTGCCAGCAGCCCTATCGAAGAGGGGGCGGGACACACAGATACGCAGTATTTT. Its translation is CASSPIEEGAGHTDTQYF.

There are a few counts of this clonotype. The rearrangement links TRBV6-2 or TRBV6-3 to TRBJ1-5; no clear D gene. The CDR3 contains 14 residues. V lost 5 bases and J lost 6, with 14 bases in between. Germline V gene lookup returns CDR1 MNHEY and CDR2 SVGEGT. Here the CDR3 reads CASSIFGPGQPQHF. The CDR3 bases are TGTGCCAGCAGTATCTTCGGGCCTGGTCAGCCCCAGCATTTT.

The V gene is TRBV5-1, the J gene TRBJ2-3; 8 positions match TRBD1. Germline CDR1 and CDR2: SGHRS and YFSETQ. This CDR3 is built from 15 residues. V lost 4 bases, J lost 3 bases, and 7 bases stayed unmatched. The CDR3, as DNA: TGCGCCAGCAGCATAGGACAGGGTGGTACAGATACGCAGTATTTT. Its protein is CASSIGQGGTDTQYF.

This chain links TRBV29-1 with TRBJ2-7; no firm D call. Germline CDR1 SQVTM, CDR2 ANQGSEA. The CDR3 extends over 11 amino acids. Trimming removed 7 bases from V and 6 bases from J, with 13 bases in between. The CDR3, as DNA: TGCAGCGGGGGAAACGGCGGCGAGCAGTACGTC. This encodes CSGGNGGEQYV.